One and the same sample provided the 32 T cell receptor beta chains below, sequenced in a study of OX40 agonist ivuxolimab in advanced cancers. Using immunoSEQ multiplex PCR, the repertoire was profiled, and TCRdb retains in-frame clones only, with some absent. The sample gives about 88,000 clones, 70% to 85% of which show up once; 3.5% to 4% is in the top ten. The specimen was CD4+ or CD8+ T cells sorted from blood, collected in a trial of the OX40 agonist ivuxolimab. These receptors came from an adult with an advanced solid tumor such as melanoma, head and neck, liver or kidney cancer.

The V call is TRBV30, the J call TRBJ2-7, with D uncertain. The germline V gene has CDR1 GTSNPN and CDR2 SVGIG (reference sequence). This CDR3 contains 11 residues. The V end was cut by 2 bases, the J end by 0 bases, with 2 bases between. In DNA form, the CDR3 reads TGTGCCTGGAGTTACTCCTACGAGCAGTACTTC. Protein sequence: CAWSYSYEQYF. Supplemented by reference TRBV30 and TRBJ2-7, the full variable domain reads SQTIHQWPATLVQPVGSPLSLECTVEGTSNPNLYWYRQAAGRGLQLLFYSVGIGQISSEVPQNLSASRPQDRQFILSSKKLLLSDSGFYLCAWSYSYEQYFGPGTRLTVT.

The rearrangement joins TRBV9 to TRBJ2-3, with a weak D call TRBD1 (5 bases). This CDR3 contains 14 residues. V was shortened by 3 bases and J by 4 bases, with 12 bases between the two germline ends. Germline V gene sequence: CDR1 SGDLS, CDR2 YYNGEE. The CDR3 is CASSANRNPDTQYF. The CDR3 DNA follows: TGTGCCAGCAGCGCAAACAGGAACCCAGATACGCAGTATTTT.

This clone was detected only once. The rearrangement joins TRBV28 to TRBJ2-5; 9 bases are a match to TRBD1. The J call may be in error: the DNA end matches TRBJ2-7 better. The CDR3 is 14 residues long. Germline V gene lookup returns CDR1 MDHEN and CDR2 SYDVKM. CDR3 nucleotides: TGTGCCAGCAGTTTAGGGGACAGGGAGGACGAGCAGTACTTC. This gives the protein CASSLGDREDEQYF.

The chain joins TRBV7-9 to TRBJ1-1; possibly TRBD1 for D (6 bases). Germline values: CDR1 SEHNR, CDR2 FQNEAQ (reference sequence). CDR3 length: 14 amino acids. V lost 3 bases to trimming and J lost 8 bases, with 16 bases between them. The CDR3 nucleotides are TGTGCCAGCAGCTTGCAAGGGGGTGCCCCGGAAGCTTTCTTT. This translates into CASSLQGGAPEAFF.

The rearrangement joins TRBV28 to TRBJ1-1; 8 bases agree with TRBD1. V was clipped by 2 bases and J by 4 bases; unmatched bases: 9. The CDR3 contains 16 residues. Germline lookup yields CDR1 MDHEN and CDR2 SYDVKM. CDR3 sequence: CASSLGPTGGSTEAFF. Here the CDR3 DNA reads TGTGCCAGCAGTTTAGGTCCTACAGGGGGGAGCACTGAAGCTTTCTTT.

The chain links TRBV6-5 to TRBJ1-1; no reliable D call. This CDR3 contains 14 residues. CDR1 is MNHEY and CDR2 is SVGAGI in the germline V gene. Trimming cost V 2 bases and J 1 base, with 8 bases left between them. This chain's CDR3 is CASSYAYQNTEAFF. The CDR3 DNA follows: TGTGCCAGCAGTTACGCCTATCAGAACACTGAAGCTTTCTTT.

This sequence joins TRBV19 and TRBJ2-3; D is uncertain. V lost 6 bases to trimming and J lost 2 bases, with 9 bases between them. In germline, CDR1 is LNHDA, CDR2 SQIVND (reference sequence). CDR3 size: 13 residues. CDR3 coding DNA: TGTGCCAGTAGCGCTCTCTTCACAGATACGCAGTATTTT. It specifies CASSALFTDTQYF.

The V call is TRBV9, the J call TRBJ2-2; 11 positions agree with TRBD1. Germline assignment: CDR1 SGDLS and CDR2 YYNGEE. J lost 0 bases, V lost 2 bases, and 6 bases had no gene match. The CDR3 is 18 residues long. The CDR3: CASSVPRDRGSNTGELFF. CDR3 sequence (DNA): TGTGCCAGCAGCGTTCCCCGGGACAGGGGGTCGAACACCGGGGAGCTGTTTTTT.

The chain combines TRBV6-4 with TRBJ2-3; D is possibly TRBD2 (6 bases). Germline V gene lookup returns CDR1 MRHNA and CDR2 SNTAGT. The CDR3 consists of 14 residues. The V end was cut by 5 bases, the J end by 2 bases, with 11 bases between. The CDR3 coding sequence is TGTGCCAGCAGTTCGGGACTGTCCACAGATACGCAGTATTTT. It encodes CASSSGLSTDTQYF.

The chain combines TRBV5-1 with TRBJ2-2; no firm D call. The V end was cut by 1 base, the J end by 3 bases, with 13 bases between. The germline CDR1 and CDR2 sequences are SGHRS and YFSETQ. The CDR3 covers 16 residues. CDR3 bases: TGCGCCAGCAGCTTGTTGGCAGGATTCGACACCGGGGAGCTGTTTTTT. This codes for CASSLLAGFDTGELFF.

The chain recombines TRBV11-2 with TRBJ2-3; 8 nucleotides line up with TRBD2. Germline V CDR1 and CDR2: SGHAT, FQNNGV. The CDR3 is 16 residues long. With V trimmed by 0 bases and J by 2 bases, 4 bases remained unmatched. As DNA, the CDR3 is TGTGCCAGCAGCTTAGATTTAGCGGGAAACACAGATACGCAGTATTTT. This sequence encodes CASSLDLAGNTDTQYF. The full variable domain, in which reference TRBV11-2 and TRBJ2-3 provide the parts outside the CDR3, is EAGVAQSPRYKIIEKRQSVAFWCNPISGHATLYWYQQILGQGPKLLIQFQNNGVVDDSQLPKDRFSAERLKGVDSTLKIQPAKLEDSAVYLCASSLDLAGNTDTQYFGPGTRLTVL.

The rearrangement joins TRBV19 to TRBJ2-6; no reliable D call. CDR1 is LNHDA, CDR2 SQIVND, per germline (reference sequence). There are 15 residues in the CDR3. V was shortened by 1 base and J by 0 bases, with 4 bases between the two germline ends. This CDR3 is CASSIATSGANVLTF. For the CDR3, the DNA is TGTGCCAGTAGTATAGCTACCTCTGGGGCCAACGTCCTGACTTTC.

The chain couples TRBV7-9 to TRBJ2-2, with TRBD2 identical over 9 bases. Losses at the gene ends were 6 bases for V and 3 bases for J; bases not matched to a gene: 5. Germline V gene lookup returns CDR1 SEHNR and CDR2 FQNEAQ (reference sequence). CDR3 length: 15 residues. The CDR3 loop reads CASRASGTYTGELFF. The CDR3 region has the DNA TGTGCCAGCAGAGCTAGCGGGACTTACACCGGGGAGCTGTTTTTT.

The genes are TRBV6-5 and TRBJ2-7; no reliable D call. CDR1 and CDR2 from the germline V gene are MNHEY and SVGAGI. The CDR3 is 14 residues long. V was shortened by 2 bases and J by 0 bases, with 8 bases between the two germline ends. The CDR3 DNA sequence: TGTGCCAGCAGTTACGGACGGAACTCCTACGAGCAGTACTTC. Protein: CASSYGRNSYEQYF.

The chain recombines TRBV6-5 with TRBJ1-5, with D possibly TRBD1 on 5 matching bases. The CDR3 runs to 15 residues. CDR1 is MNHEY, CDR2 SVGAGI, per germline. Trimming cost V 2 bases and J 3 bases, with 11 bases left between them. The CDR3 DNA is TGTGCCAGCAGTTACAGTGGGACGACCAATCAGCCCCAGCATTTT. This sequence encodes CASSYSGTTNQPQHF.

The chain is built from TRBV11-1 and TRBJ1-1; tentatively, D is TRBD1 (6 bases). This CDR3 spans 16 amino acids. Germline-derived CDR1 and CDR2 are SGHAT and FQDESV (reference sequence). V gave up 5 bases and J gave up 1 base, with 17 bases separating them. The CDR3 protein is CASSTTTQGPNTEAFF. The CDR3 bases are TGTGCCAGCAGCACCACAACACAGGGCCCGAACACTGAAGCTTTCTTT.

The CDR3 sequence: CASSSLDSGGAGELFF. As DNA, the CDR3 is TGTGCCAGCAGTTCCCTGGACAGTGGGGGGGCCGGGGAGCTGTTTTTT. The chain joins TRBV27 to TRBJ2-2; maybe TRBD2 (7 bases). This CDR3 region has 16 residues. Germline CDR1 and CDR2: MNHEY and SMNVEV (reference sequence). V was pared by 4 bases and J by 6 bases, with 18 bases between.

The chain couples TRBV9 to TRBJ2-7; 9 nucleotides agree with TRBD1. CDR3 length: 14 residues. The germline V gene has CDR1 SGDLS and CDR2 YYNGEE. V gave up 4 bases and J gave up 6 bases; unmatched junction bases: 8. CDR3 bases: TGTGCCAGCAGCTCAGGACAGGGGACTTCCGAGCAGTACTTC. Translating it yields CASSSGQGTSEQYF.

The V call is TRBV10-3, the J call TRBJ2-6; D possibly corresponds to TRBD1 (6 bases). Between the trimmed V and J ends, which lost 7 bases and 0 bases, there was a span of 10 bases. This CDR3 is 15 amino acids long. Per germline, CDR1 ENHRY and CDR2 SYGVKD. The CDR3 DNA reads TGTGCCATCAAACCGGACAGCTCTGGGGCCAACGTCCTGACTTTC. This gives the protein CAIKPDSSGANVLTF.

The CDR3 loop reads CASSQGALKETQYF. CDR3 in DNA: TGTGCCAGCAGCCAAGGCGCCCTGAAAGAGACCCAGTACTTC. The chain links TRBV4-2 to TRBJ2-5; D gene uncertain. The CDR3 is 14 amino acids. The germline gives CDR1 LGHNA, CDR2 YNFKEQ. V lost 1 base and J lost 3, with 9 bases in between.

For the CDR3, the DNA is TGTGCCAGCAGTTTCACCACAGGGGGTAGCCAAGAGACCCAGTACTTC. Protein product: CASSFTTGGSQETQYF. V usage is TRBV6-6 and J usage is TRBJ2-5; 8 bases align to TRBD1. Germline values: CDR1 MNHNY, CDR2 SVGAGI (reference sequence). This CDR3 has 16 amino acids. V gave up 4 bases and J gave up 1 base; unmatched junction bases: 8.

This rearrangement joins TRBV14 to TRBJ2-1; 8 positions agree with TRBD2. Trimming took 1 base from V and 4 from J; bases not matched to a gene: 6. CDR1 is SGHDN, CDR2 FVKESK, per germline. The CDR3 has 16 residues. The CDR3 region is CASSQVRTSPYNEQFF. CDR3 coding DNA: TGTGCCAGCAGCCAAGTTCGGACTAGCCCTTACAATGAGCAGTTCTTC.

V gene TRBV28 combines with J gene TRBJ2-7; 11 bases agree with TRBD2. Looked up from germline, CDR1 is MDHEN and CDR2 is SYDVKM. The CDR3 runs to 19 residues. V shed 6 bases and J 2 bases; nucleotides not matched to a gene: 18. DNA of the CDR3: TGTGCCAGCAGGAACGGTATTGGGCCGGGACTAGCGGATGCCTACGAGCAGTACTTC. Translated: CASRNGIGPGLADAYEQYF.

This clone was seen only once. This chain uses TRBV28 with TRBJ2-3, with TRBD2 identical over 15 bases. The CDR3 loop spans 20 amino acids. Germline trimming cut 2 bases from V and 6 bases from J; bases unmatched to any gene: 15. Germline assignment: CDR1 MDHEN and CDR2 SYDVKM. The CDR3 nucleotides read TGTGCCAGCAGTTTAACCGGACTAGCGGGAGGGGATATCCCTAGGGATACGCAGTATTTT. Protein sequence: CASSLTGLAGGDIPRDTQYF.

J is TRBJ2-3 and V is TRBV5-1; D is uncertain. V shed 4 bases and J shed 0 bases, with 12 bases lying between them. The CDR3 sequence is 15 residues long. Germline CDR1 is SGHRS and CDR2 is YFSETQ. The CDR3 region has the DNA TGCGCCAGCAGCCCGAAGACTGGTAGCACAGATACGCAGTATTTT. The encoded protein is CASSPKTGSTDTQYF.

This rearrangement joins TRBV11-2 to TRBJ2-7; D possibly uses TRBD1 or TRBD2 (6 bases each). CDR3 length equals 16 residues. The germline V gene has CDR1 SGHAT and CDR2 FQNNGV. V lost 1 base to trimming and J lost 3 bases, with 16 bases between them. DNA for the CDR3: TGTGCCAGCAGCTTAGCCCCGGGGGCAGGTATCTACGAGCAGTACTTC. Translating gives CASSLAPGAGIYEQYF.

This chain uses TRBV4-2 with TRBJ2-7; the D gene is possibly TRBD2 (7 bases). CDR1 LGHNA and CDR2 YNFKEQ come from the germline V gene. With 3 bases removed from V and 5 bases from J, the gap between germline ends came to 23 bases. The CDR3 extends over 17 amino acids. The CDR3 protein is CASSQGGLRRALNEQYF. The DNA of the CDR3 is TGTGCCAGCAGCCAGGGGGGGCTGCGGCGGGCCCTCAACGAGCAGTACTTC.

The chain uses TRBV11-2 and TRBJ2-5; D call uncertain. The CDR3 loop spans 12 amino acids. Germline loops: CDR1 SGHAT, CDR2 FQNNGV. V was pared by 4 bases and J by 7 bases, with 10 bases between. CDR3 coding DNA: TGTGCCAGCAGCTCGTGGGCCCGGACCCAGTACTTC. It yields the protein CASSSWARTQYF. Based on the CDR3 plus reference TRBV11-2 and TRBJ2-5, the full variable domain is EAGVAQSPRYKIIEKRQSVAFWCNPISGHATLYWYQQILGQGPKLLIQFQNNGVVDDSQLPKDRFSAERLKGVDSTLKIQPAKLEDSAVYLCASSSWARTQYFGPGTRLLVL.

The V gene is TRBV7-3, the J gene TRBJ2-1; no definite D call. Trimming left V 5 bases short and J 8 bases short, with 13 bases between. CDR1 is SGHTA and CDR2 is FQGTGA in the germline V gene. The CDR3 totals 13 residues. Here the CDR3 DNA reads TGTGCCAGCAGCCTCGGAATTAGGGATGAGCAGTTCTTC. This codes for CASSLGIRDEQFF.

The table lists this clone with a few counts. The V and J genes are TRBV6-1 and TRBJ2-7; the D gene is possibly TRBD2 (6 bases). V shed 6 bases and J shed 1 base, with 13 bases lying between them. The germline V gene encodes CDR1 MNHNS and CDR2 SASEGT. The CDR3 contains 14 residues. The CDR3 nucleotides are TGTGCCAGCAGGACGTGGGGGGAGTCCTACGAGCAGTACTTC. Amino acid sequence: CASRTWGESYEQYF.

V is TRBV2 and J is TRBJ2-1; D not resolved. The germline V gene has CDR1 SNHLY and CDR2 FYNNEI. The CDR3 extends over 13 amino acids. Trimming took 3 bases from V and 5 from J, leaving 8 bases between them. CDR3 in amino acids: CASSEVLNNEQFF. The CDR3 region has the DNA TGTGCCAGCAGTGAGGTGCTGAACAATGAGCAGTTCTTC.

The CDR3 sequence is CASSQAATGRDIQYF. CDR3 nucleotides: TGCGCCAGCAGCCAAGCGGCGACAGGGCGGGACATTCAGTACTTC. The chain links TRBV4-3 to TRBJ2-4, with TRBD1 identical over 7 bases. The CDR3 has 15 amino acids. Germline V gives CDR1 LGHNA, CDR2 YSLEER. V dropped 1 base and J dropped 8; count of bases not matched to a gene: 8.